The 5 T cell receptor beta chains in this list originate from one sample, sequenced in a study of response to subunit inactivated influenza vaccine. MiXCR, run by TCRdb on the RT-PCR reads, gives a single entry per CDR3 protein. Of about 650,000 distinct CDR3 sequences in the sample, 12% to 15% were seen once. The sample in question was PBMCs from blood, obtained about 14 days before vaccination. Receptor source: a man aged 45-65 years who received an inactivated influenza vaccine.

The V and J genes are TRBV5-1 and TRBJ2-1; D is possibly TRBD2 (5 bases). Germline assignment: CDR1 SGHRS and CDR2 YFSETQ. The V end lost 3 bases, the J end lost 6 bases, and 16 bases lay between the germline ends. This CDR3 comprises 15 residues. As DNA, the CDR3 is TGCGCCAGCAGCTCGGACTTAGGGAGTGTCAATGAGCAGTTCTTC. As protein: CASSSDLGSVNEQFF.

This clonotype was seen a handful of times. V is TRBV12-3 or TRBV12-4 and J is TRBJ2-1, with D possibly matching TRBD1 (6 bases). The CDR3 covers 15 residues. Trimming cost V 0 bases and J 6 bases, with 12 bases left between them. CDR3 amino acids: CASSLAGAYSNEQFF. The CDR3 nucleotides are TGTGCCAGCAGTTTAGCGGGGGCCTACTCCAATGAGCAGTTCTTC.

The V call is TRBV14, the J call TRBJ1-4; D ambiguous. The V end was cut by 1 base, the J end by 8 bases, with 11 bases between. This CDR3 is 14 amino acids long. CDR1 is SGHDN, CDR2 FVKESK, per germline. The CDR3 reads CASSQGREAEKLFF. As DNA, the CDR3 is TGTGCCAGCAGCCAAGGTCGCGAGGCGGAAAAACTGTTTTTT.

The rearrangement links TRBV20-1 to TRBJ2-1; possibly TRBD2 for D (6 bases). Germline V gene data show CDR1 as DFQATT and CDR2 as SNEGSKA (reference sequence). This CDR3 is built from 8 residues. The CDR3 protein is CRAGEQFF. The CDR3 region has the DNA TGCAGGGCGGGGGAGCAGTTCTTC.

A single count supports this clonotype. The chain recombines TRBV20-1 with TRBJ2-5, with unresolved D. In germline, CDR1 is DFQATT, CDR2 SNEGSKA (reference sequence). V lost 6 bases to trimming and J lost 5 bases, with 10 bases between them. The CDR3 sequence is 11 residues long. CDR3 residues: CSAVVWETQYF. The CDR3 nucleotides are TGCAGTGCCGTAGTGTGGGAGACCCAGTACTTC.